What follows is one T cell receptor beta chain and its context. Its target is not known. This sample was taken from a study of shared clonotypes between healthy human individuals. V trimming: 4 bases; J trimming: 4 bases; junction bases outside the gene matches: 9. Germline values: CDR1 SGHDT, CDR2 YYEEEE. The CDR3 sequence is 15 residues long. Libraries were prepared by immunoSEQ multiplex PCR; TCRdb keeps only in-frame clonotypes and omits some of them. This table has about 2.4 million clones, around nine tenths appearing once. Whole-study findings and limits: Roughly 5% was the fraction of naive CD4 clonotypes found shared across a few donors.

Sequenced sample: naive CD4+ T cells sorted from blood. The subset: CD45RA+ positively selected. This receptor was obtained from a man aged 18 to 29 in good health. The V gene is TRBV5-6, the J gene TRBJ1-2; TRBD1 matches at 8 bases. The chain's CDR3 is CASSETTGAGYGYTF. Here the CDR3 DNA reads TGTGCCAGCAGCGAAACGACAGGGGCCGGCTATGGCTACACCTTC.